What follows is one T cell receptor beta chain and its context. At least ten counts were recorded for this clonotype. Its binding antigen is unknown. Per-base quality was not reported, and no clone a single base away is much larger than it. This sample stems from a study of human T cells and chemical hapten exposure (dated by TCRdb to the early 2020s). In terms of the full investigation: Libraries were pooled for sequencing, and variation in per-sample TCR yields was attributed mainly to small differences in library volumes within the pool. In alopecia patients, the study followed how the peripheral blood TCR repertoire changed in vivo over primary and secondary sensitization to diphenylcyclopropenone (DPC), a hapten. Each blood RNA sample was used to sequence both TCR alpha and TCR beta chains. Overall study results and their limits: No change with DPC sensitization was found in the number of TCRs above 1 in 1000 frequency, and no evidence of global repertoire structure alterations was found. Repeated subsampling changed both the strength of the expansion versus patch-test correlation and the threshold at which the correlation became significant.

Inclusive of the bounding cysteine and phenylalanine, the CDR3 is 13 residues long. Kept here is only the CDR3 DNA, which spans 39 bases and is read in frame from base 1. Via the germline V gene, CDR1 is SGHDT and CDR2 YYEEEE. Relative to germline, V is 4 bases shorter and J is 0 bases shorter, with 6 bases between their ends. What the time point label conveys for this sample: healthy volunteer bleed at 6 weeks. Total RNA was extracted from unfractionated whole blood collected in Tempus Blood RNA tubes. Four or five healthy volunteers acted as controls for TCR sequencing and had blood drawn at day 0, 2 weeks and 6 weeks. The method was RACE. TCRdb lists the instrument as NextSeq 500. Library preparation attached unique molecular identifiers to individual cDNA molecules for quantitative, reproducible TCR counting. On the study's bioinformatics: The median number of TCRs per sample was 95,638, ranging from roughly 20,000 to 690,600. The Decombinator software suite was used to annotate the V, J and CDR3 of the TCR reads. Every sample was subsampled to the same number of TCRs (28,000) for the PS versus PT1 abundance plots. Expanded TCRs were defined as absent before sensitization and observed at least eight times at the 2-week time point. TCRdb handled the public reads itself, with Q25 trimming in fastp and clone calling in MiXCR, and kept productive beta chains. Every distinct CDR3 protein forms one entry, paired with its most common genes and DNA. These V and J calls originate from TCRdb's pipeline instead of the authors' own analysis. The sample contains roughly 75,000 distinct CDR3 sequences, about 8.6% of them found a single time. Of the sample, 1.7% falls within the top ten clones.

The chain is made from TRBV5-6 and TRBJ2-3, with the D segment identity uncertain. Sequencing was carried out using whole blood. The clonotype comes from a female donor in good health. Some clones in this sample may be carry-over from other donors' samples. The DNA sequence follows: TGTGCCAGCAGCCCCCCTAGCACAGATACGCAGTATTTT. Its coded protein is CASSPPSTDTQYF.